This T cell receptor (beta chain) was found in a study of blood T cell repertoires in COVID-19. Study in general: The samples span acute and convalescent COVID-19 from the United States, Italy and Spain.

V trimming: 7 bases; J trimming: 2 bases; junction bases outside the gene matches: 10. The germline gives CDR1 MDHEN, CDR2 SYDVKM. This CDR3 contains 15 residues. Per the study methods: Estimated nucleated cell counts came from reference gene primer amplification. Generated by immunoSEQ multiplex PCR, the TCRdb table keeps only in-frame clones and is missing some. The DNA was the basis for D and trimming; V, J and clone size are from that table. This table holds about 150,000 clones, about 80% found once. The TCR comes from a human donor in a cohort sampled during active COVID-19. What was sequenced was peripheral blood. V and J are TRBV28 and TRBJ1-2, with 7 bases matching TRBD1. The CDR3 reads CASKRPGGANYGYTF. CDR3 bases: TGTGCCAGCAAAAGGCCAGGGGGTGCCAACTATGGCTACACCTTC.